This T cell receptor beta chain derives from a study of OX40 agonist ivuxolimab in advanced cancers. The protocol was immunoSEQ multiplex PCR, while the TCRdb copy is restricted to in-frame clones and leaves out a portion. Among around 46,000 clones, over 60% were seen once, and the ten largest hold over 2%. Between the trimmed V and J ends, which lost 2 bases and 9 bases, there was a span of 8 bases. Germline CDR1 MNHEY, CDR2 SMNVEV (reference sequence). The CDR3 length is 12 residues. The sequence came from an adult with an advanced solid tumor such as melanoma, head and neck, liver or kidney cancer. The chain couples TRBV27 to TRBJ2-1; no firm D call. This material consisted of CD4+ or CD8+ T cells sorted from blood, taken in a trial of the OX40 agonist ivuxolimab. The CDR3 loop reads CASSLPLGEQFF. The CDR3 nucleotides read TGTGCCAGCAGTTTACCCCTAGGTGAGCAGTTCTTC.